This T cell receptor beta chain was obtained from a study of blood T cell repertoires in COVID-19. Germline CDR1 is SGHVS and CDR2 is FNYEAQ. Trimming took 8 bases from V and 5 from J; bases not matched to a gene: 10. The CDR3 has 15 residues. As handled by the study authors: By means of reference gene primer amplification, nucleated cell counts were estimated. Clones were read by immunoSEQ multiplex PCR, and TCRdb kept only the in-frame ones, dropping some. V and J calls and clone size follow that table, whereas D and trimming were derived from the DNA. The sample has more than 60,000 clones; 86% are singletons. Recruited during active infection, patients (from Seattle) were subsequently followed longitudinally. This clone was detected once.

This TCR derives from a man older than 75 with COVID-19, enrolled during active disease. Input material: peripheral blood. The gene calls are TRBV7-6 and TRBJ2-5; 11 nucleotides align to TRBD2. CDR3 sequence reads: CASLNSGGAGETQYF. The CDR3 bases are TGTGCCAGCTTGAATAGCGGGGGGGCCGGGGAGACCCAGTACTTC. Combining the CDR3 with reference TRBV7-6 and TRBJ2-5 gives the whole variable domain GAGVSQSPRYKVTKRGQDVALRCDPISGHVSLYWYRQALGQGPEFLTYFNYEAQQDKSGLPNDRFSAERPEGSISTLTIQRTEQRDSAMYRCASLNSGGAGETQYFGPGTRLLVL.